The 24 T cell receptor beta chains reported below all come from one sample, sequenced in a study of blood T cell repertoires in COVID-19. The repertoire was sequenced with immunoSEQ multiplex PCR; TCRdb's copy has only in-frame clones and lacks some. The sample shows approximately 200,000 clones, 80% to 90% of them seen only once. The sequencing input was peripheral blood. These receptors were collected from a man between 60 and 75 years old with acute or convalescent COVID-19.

The CDR3 coding sequence is TGCGCCAGCAGCCGCGGACAGGGAGTTTCTGGGGCCAACGTCCTGACTTTC. Amino acids: CASSRGQGVSGANVLTF. The chain joins TRBV4-1 to TRBJ2-6, with 8 bases aligning to TRBD1. Unmatched junction bases numbered 6, after V lost 4 bases and J lost 1 base. There are 17 residues in the CDR3. Germline V gene lookup returns CDR1 MGHRA and CDR2 YSYEKL.

Written as DNA, the CDR3 is TGTGCCACCAGTGATTTGTCGGGGGATTCTAGAGGCTACACCTTC. It codes for CATSDLSGDSRGYTF. The chain has TRBV24-1 and TRBJ1-2, with a possible D match to TRBD1 (5 bases). V gave up 0 bases and J gave up 8 bases, with 15 bases separating them. CDR1 and CDR2 (germline): KGHDR, SFDVKD. The CDR3 runs 15 residues.

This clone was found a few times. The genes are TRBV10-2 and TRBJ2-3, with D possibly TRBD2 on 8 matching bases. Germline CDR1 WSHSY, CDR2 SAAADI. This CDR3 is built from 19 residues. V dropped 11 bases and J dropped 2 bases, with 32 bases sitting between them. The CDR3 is CAAQARASGRRGLTDTQYF. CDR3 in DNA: TGCGCCGCCCAGGCGCGTGCTAGCGGGCGAAGGGGGCTCACAGATACGCAGTATTTT.

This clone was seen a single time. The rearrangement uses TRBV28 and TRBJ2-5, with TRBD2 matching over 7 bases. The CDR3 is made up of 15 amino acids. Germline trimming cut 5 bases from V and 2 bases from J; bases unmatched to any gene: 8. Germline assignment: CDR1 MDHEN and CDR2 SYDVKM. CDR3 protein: CASSSSAGAQETQYF. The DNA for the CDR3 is TGTGCCAGCAGTAGTAGCGCGGGAGCTCAAGAGACCCAGTACTTC.

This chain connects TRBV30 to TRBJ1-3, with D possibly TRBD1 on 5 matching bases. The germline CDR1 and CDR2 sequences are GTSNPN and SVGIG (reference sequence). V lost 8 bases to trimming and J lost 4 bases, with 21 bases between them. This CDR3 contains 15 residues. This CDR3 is CARRDRRLSGNTIYF. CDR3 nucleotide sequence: TGTGCCAGGCGGGACCGGCGTCTGTCCGGAAACACCATATATTTT.

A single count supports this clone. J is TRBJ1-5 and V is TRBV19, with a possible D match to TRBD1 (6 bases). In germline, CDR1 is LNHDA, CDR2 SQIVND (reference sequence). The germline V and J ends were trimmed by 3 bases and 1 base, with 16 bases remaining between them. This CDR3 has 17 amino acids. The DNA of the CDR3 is TGTGCCAGTAGTATGGGGGCAGGGGAATTCAGCAATCAGCCCCAGCATTTT. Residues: CASSMGAGEFSNQPQHF.

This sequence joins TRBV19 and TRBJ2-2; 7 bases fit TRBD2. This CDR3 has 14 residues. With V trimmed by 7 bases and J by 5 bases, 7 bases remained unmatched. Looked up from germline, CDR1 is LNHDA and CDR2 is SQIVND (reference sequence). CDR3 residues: CASKREGPTGELFF. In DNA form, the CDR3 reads TGTGCCAGTAAGAGGGAGGGTCCTACCGGGGAGCTGTTTTTT. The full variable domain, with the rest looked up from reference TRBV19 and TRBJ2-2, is DGGITQSPKYLFRKEGQNVTLSCEQNLNHDAMYWYRQDPGQGLRLIYYSQIVNDFQKGDIAEGYSVSREKKESFPLTVTSAQKNPTAFYLCASKREGPTGELFFGEGSRLTVL.

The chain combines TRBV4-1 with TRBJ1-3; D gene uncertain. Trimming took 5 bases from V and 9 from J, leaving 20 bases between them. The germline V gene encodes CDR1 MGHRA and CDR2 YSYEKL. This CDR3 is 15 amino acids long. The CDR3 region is CASSYSSDGGSTIYF. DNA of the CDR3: TGCGCCAGCAGCTATTCCTCGGACGGCGGGAGCACCATATATTTT.

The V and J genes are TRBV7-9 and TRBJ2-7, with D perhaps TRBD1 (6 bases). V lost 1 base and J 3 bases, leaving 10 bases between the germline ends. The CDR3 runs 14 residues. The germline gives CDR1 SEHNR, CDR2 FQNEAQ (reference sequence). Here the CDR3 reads CASSLDSGVYEQYF. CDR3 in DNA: TGTGCCAGCAGCTTAGATTCAGGGGTCTACGAGCAGTACTTC.

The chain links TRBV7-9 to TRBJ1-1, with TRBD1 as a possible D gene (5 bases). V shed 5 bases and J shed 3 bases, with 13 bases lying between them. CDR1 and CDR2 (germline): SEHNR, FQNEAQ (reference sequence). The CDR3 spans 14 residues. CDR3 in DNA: TGTGCCAGCAGCAAGGACGGGGGGGACACTGAAGCTTTCTTT. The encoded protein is CASSKDGGDTEAFF. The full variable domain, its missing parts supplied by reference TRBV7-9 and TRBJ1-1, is DTGVSQNPRHKITKRGQNVTFRCDPISEHNRLYWYRQTLGQGPEFLTYFQNEAQLEKSRLLSDRFSAERPKGSFSTLEIQRTEQGDSAMYLCASSKDGGDTEAFFGQGTRLTVV.

This CDR3 is CASSLGDRVDQPQHF. Here the CDR3 DNA reads TGTGCCAGCAGCTTAGGGGACAGGGTAGATCAGCCCCAGCATTTT. This chain links TRBV11-2 with TRBJ1-5, with 9 bases matching TRBD1. The germline V gene encodes CDR1 SGHAT and CDR2 FQNNGV. With 1 base clipped from V and 5 bases from J, the junction kept 3 bases outside the gene matches. This CDR3 region has 15 residues. Based on the CDR3 plus reference TRBV11-2 and TRBJ1-5, the full variable domain is EAGVAQSPRYKIIEKRQSVAFWCNPISGHATLYWYQQILGQGPKLLIQFQNNGVVDDSQLPKDRFSAERLKGVDSTLKIQPAKLEDSAVYLCASSLGDRVDQPQHFGDGTRLSIL.

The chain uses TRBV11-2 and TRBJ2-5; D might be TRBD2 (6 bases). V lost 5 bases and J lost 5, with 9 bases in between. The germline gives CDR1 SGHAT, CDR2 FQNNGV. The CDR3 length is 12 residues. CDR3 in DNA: TGTGCCAGCAGCGCGGGGTTGGAGACCCAGTACTTC. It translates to CASSAGLETQYF.

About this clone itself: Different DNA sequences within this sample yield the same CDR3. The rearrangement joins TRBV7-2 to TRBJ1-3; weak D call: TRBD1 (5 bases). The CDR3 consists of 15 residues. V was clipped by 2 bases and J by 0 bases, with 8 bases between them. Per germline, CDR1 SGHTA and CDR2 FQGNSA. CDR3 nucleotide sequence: TGTGCCAGCAGCTTATCAACAGGCTCTGGAAACACCATATATTTT. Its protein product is CASSLSTGSGNTIYF.

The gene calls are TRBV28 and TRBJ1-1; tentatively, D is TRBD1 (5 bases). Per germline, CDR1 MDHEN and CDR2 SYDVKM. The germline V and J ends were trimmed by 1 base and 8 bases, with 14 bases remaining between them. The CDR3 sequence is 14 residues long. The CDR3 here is CASSLSWGESEAFF. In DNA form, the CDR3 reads TGTGCCAGCAGTTTATCTTGGGGGGAGAGCGAAGCTTTCTTT.

The CDR3 sequence: CASSQTSYEQYF. CDR3 nucleotides: TGTGCCAGCAGCCAGACTTCCTACGAGCAGTACTTC. The chain couples TRBV5-8 to TRBJ2-7; D ambiguous. Germline V gene sequence: CDR1 SGHTS, CDR2 YDEGEE. The length of the CDR3 is 12 residues. Trimming took 4 bases from V and 1 from J, leaving 6 bases between them.

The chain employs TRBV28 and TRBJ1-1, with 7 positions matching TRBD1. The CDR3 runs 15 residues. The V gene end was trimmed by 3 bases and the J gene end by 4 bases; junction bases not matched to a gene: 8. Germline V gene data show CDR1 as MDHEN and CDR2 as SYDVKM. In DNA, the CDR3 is TGTGCCAGCAGTTTCCGGAGACAGGGAGTCACTGAAGCTTTCTTT. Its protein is CASSFRRQGVTEAFF.

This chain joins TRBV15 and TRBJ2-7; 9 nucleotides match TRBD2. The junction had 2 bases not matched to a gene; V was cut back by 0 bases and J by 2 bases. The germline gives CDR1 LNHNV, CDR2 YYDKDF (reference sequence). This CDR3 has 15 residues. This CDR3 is CATSREGGRAYEQYF. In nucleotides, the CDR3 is TGTGCCACCAGCAGAGAGGGCGGGAGGGCCTACGAGCAGTACTTC.

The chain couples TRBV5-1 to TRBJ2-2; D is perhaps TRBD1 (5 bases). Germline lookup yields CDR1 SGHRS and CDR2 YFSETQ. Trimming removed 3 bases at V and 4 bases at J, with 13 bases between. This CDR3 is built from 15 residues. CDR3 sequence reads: CASSSKDTLTGELFF. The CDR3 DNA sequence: TGCGCCAGCAGCTCTAAGGACACGCTCACCGGGGAGCTGTTTTTT.

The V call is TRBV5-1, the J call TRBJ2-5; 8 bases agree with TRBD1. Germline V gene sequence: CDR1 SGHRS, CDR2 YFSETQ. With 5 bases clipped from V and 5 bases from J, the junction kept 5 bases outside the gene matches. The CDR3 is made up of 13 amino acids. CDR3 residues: CASSWTGWETQYF. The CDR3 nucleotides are TGCGCCAGCAGTTGGACAGGGTGGGAGACCCAGTACTTC.

The CDR3 here is CASSLFGGRAWGNEQFF. The CDR3 DNA follows: TGTGCCAGCAGTTTATTTGGCGGGAGGGCCTGGGGGAATGAGCAGTTCTTC. The chain is built from TRBV28 and TRBJ2-1; 9 bases are shared with TRBD2. CDR3 length: 17 residues. The V gene's germline CDR1 is MDHEN and CDR2 SYDVKM. Trimming at V came to 1 base and at J to 7 bases, leaving 11 bases not matched to a gene.

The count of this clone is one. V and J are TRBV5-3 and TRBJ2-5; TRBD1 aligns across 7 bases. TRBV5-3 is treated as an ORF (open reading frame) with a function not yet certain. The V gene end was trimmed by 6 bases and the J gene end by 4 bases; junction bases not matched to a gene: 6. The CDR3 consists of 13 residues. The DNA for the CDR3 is TGTGCCAGAACCGGGTACAGGGGAGAGACCCAGTACTTC. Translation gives CARTGYRGETQYF.

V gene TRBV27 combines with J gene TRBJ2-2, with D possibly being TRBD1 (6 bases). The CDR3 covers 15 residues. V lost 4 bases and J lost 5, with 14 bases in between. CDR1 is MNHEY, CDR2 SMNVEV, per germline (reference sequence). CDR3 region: CASSSARGVTGELFF. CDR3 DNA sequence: TGTGCCAGCAGTTCCGCCAGGGGAGTAACCGGGGAGCTGTTTTTT.

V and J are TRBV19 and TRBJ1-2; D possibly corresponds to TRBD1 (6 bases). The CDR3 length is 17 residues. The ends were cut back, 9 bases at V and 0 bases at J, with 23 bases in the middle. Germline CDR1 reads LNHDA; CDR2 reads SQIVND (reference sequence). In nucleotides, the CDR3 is TGTGCCAGCAAAGAGGGGGTGTGGGGAAACACTAACTATGGCTACACCTTC. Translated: CASKEGVWGNTNYGYTF.

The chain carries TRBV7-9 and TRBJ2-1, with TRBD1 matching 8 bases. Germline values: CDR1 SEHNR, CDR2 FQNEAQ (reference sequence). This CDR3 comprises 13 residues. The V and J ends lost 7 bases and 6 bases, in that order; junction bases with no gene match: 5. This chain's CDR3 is CASNRGTGNEQFF. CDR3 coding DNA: TGTGCCAGCAACCGTGGGACAGGCAATGAGCAGTTCTTC.